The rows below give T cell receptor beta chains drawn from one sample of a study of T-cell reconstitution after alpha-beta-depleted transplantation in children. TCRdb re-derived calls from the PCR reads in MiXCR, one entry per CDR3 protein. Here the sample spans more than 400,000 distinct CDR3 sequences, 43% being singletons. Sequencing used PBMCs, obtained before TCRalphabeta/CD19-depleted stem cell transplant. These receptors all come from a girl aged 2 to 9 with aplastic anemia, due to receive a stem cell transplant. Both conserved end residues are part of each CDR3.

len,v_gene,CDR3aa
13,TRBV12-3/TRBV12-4,CASSVGWDEKLFF
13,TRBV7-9,CASSGTGVWEQYF
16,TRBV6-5,CASSYTWTGTGNTIYF
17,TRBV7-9,CASSLVRAGEVLYEQYF
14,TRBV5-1,CASSKDSSNEKLFF
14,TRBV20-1,CSASTTGGSYGYTF
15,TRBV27,CASSLLAGGADTQYF
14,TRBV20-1,CSARWAVSYNEQFF
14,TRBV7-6,CASSLGFSGETQYF
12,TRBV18,CASSDRRDTQYF
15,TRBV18,CASSPQKSGANVLTF
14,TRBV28,CASSLVRNTGELFF
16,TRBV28,CASSLLQTGGTSGYTF
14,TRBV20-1,CSALVKGVEETQYF
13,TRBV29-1,CSVAGLAIDTQYF
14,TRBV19,CASMSIRGHNEQFF
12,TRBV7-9,CASTTSGTEAFF
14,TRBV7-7,CASSLRQGTGELFF
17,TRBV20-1,CSARDRRRASTGDVQFF
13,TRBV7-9,CASRQGADYEQYF
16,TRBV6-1,CASSEFRLPSTDTQYF
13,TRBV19,CASSVQGGQPQHF
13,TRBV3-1,CASSQKRGQPQHF
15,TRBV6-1,CASRSGSRPNYGYTF
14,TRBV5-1,CASSGGRLGYEQYF
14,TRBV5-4,CASSLGGEDYGYTF
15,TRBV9,CASSALAGYQETQYF
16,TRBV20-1,CSARLPGLRFNNEQFF
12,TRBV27,CASSFGTTTQYF
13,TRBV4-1,CASSQAGGGEAFF
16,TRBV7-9,CASSLPPGLAEETQYF
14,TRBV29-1,CSVEGQGAYNEQFF
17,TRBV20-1,CSAREYPAGQGLGEQYF
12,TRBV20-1,CSARGLHNEQYF
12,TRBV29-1,CSVEGLEDTQYF
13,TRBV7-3,CASKGLGPGELFF
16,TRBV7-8,CASSTAGTLGMGELFF
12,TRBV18,CASHDSNNEQFF
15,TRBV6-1,CASTLSGSVYNEQFF
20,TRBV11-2,CASSLGSRGIRQVVTDTQYF
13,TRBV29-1,CSVDPGTNYGYTF
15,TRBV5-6,CASSLTNSPTNEQFF
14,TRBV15,CATSRGNKHNEQFF
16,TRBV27,CASSSGTTPSTYEQYF
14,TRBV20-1,CSARDSRTYNEQFF
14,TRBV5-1,CATRTSVNTGELFF
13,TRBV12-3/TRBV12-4,CASTPTARNTIYF
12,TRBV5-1,CASSGSTDTQYF